This TCR beta chain was captured in a study of OX40 agonist ivuxolimab in advanced cancers. Background on the study: Patients enrolled in dose escalation were diagnosed with hepatocellular carcinoma, melanoma, renal cell or head and neck cancer. General study results and limits: What antigens the expanded peripheral T cells recognized was never established. The study found that CD8+ T cells averaged more expanded clones than CD4+.

V was trimmed by 2 bases and J by 3 bases, leaving 10 bases between them. Germline V lookup: CDR1 KGHSH, CDR2 LQKENI. This CDR3 spans 14 amino acids. The table came from immunoSEQ multiplex PCR; TCRdb's copy has only in-frame clones and leaves some out. The sample has tens of thousands of clones, roughly 84% seen once; the top ten hold approximately 1.6%. On this clone itself: Its antigen remains unidentified.

The starting material was CD4+ or CD8+ T cells sorted from blood, obtained in a trial of the OX40 agonist ivuxolimab. This receptor was taken from an adult with an advanced solid tumor such as melanoma, head and neck, liver or kidney cancer. The V call is TRBV18, the J call TRBJ1-1; D call uncertain. The CDR3 spells CASSPNFRDTEAFF. CDR3 nucleotide sequence: TGTGCCAGCTCACCAAATTTCCGGGACACTGAAGCTTTCTTT. Filled out from reference TRBV18 and TRBJ1-1, the complete variable domain reads NAGVMQNPRHLVRRRGQEARLRCSPMKGHSHVYWYRQLPEEGLKFMVYLQKENIIDESGMPKERFSAEFPKEGPSILRIQQVVRGDSAAYFCASSPNFRDTEAFFGQGTRLTVV.